Shown below are 5 T cell receptor beta chains from a single sample sequenced in a study of T cell responses to AZD1222 COVID-19 vaccine. Sequencing was performed with immunoSEQ multiplex PCR; in TCRdb, only in-frame clones are kept and a portion is missing. Of under 120,000 clones in the sample, about 85% are singletons; the top ten hold roughly 2.5%. This specimen consisted of peripheral blood, obtained 28 days after the second AZD1222 dose. These receptor sequences come from an adult who received the AZD1222 COVID-19 vaccine.

V usage is TRBV28 and J usage is TRBJ2-5; D not resolved. The V end lost 3 bases, the J end lost 3 bases, and 11 bases lay between the germline ends. Germline V lookup: CDR1 MDHEN, CDR2 SYDVKM. There are 14 residues in the CDR3. CDR3 region: CASSFRLSEETQYF. The CDR3 bases are TGTGCCAGCAGTTTTAGATTATCCGAAGAGACCCAGTACTTC.

The J gene is TRBJ2-7, the V gene TRBV7-2; D possibly corresponds to TRBD2 (6 bases). Germline CDR1 SGHTA, CDR2 FQGNSA. Trimming removed 4 bases at V and 4 bases at J, with 17 bases between. The CDR3 spans 15 residues. CDR3 coding DNA: TGTGCCAGCAGCTCGGCCGGCGGGGAAGGTTACGAGCAGTACTTC. This encodes CASSSAGGEGYEQYF.

This chain connects TRBV19 to TRBJ1-5, with D perhaps TRBD1 (5 bases). Deletions cut 4 bases from V and 0 bases from J, with 13 bases between. The V gene's germline CDR1 is LNHDA and CDR2 SQIVND (reference sequence). The CDR3 is 16 amino acids. The CDR3 DNA sequence: TGTGCCAGTAGTACCTCGATGACAGATAGCAATCAGCCCCAGCATTTT. This encodes CASSTSMTDSNQPQHF.

The CDR3 region is CASIGPGLSYGELFF. Here the CDR3 DNA reads TGTGCCAGCATCGGACCAGGGCTATCTTACGGGGAGCTGTTTTTT. The J gene is TRBJ2-2, the V gene TRBV28, with TRBD1 as a possible D gene (5 bases). CDR3 length equals 15 residues. The germline CDR1 and CDR2 sequences are MDHEN and SYDVKM. The germline V and J ends were trimmed by 7 bases and 7 bases, with 19 bases remaining between them.

CDR3 region: CASSLEQGGNGESYGYTF. CDR3 in DNA: TGTGCCAGCAGCTTAGAACAAGGGGGCAACGGTGAGTCCTATGGCTACACCTTC. The rearrangement uses TRBV11-3 and TRBJ1-2; 7 nucleotides line up with TRBD1. CDR3 size: 18 residues. The J segment lost 4 bases and the V segment lost 0 bases, leaving 14 bases of the junction unmatched. Germline lookup yields CDR1 SGHNT and CDR2 YENEEA.